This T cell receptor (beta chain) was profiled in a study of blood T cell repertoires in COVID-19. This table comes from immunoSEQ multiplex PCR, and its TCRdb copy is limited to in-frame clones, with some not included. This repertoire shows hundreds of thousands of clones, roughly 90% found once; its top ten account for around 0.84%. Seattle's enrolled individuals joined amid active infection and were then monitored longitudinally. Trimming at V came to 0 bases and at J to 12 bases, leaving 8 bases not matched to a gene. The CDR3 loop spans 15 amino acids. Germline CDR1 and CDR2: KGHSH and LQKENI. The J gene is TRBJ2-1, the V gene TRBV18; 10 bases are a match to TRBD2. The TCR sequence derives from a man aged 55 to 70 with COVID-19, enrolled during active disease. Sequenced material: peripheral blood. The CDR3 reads CASSPPSLAGAAQFF. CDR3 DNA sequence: TGTGCCAGCTCACCACCGTCCCTAGCGGGGGCCGCGCAGTTCTTC.